This is a list of T cell receptor beta chains from one sample in a study of blood T cell repertoires in COVID-19. Generated by immunoSEQ multiplex PCR, the TCRdb table keeps only in-frame clones and is missing some. The sample includes around 250,000 clones, over 75% of them seen just once. The sequenced sample consisted of peripheral blood. These receptors all come from a man under 40 who had recovered from COVID-19. Each CDR3 is given with its conserved first and last residue. A D gene is named only where the DNA matches it firmly. For some rows the clone size is stated as once, few or many, or as a class when expanded; others skip it.

D gene,V gene,clone size,J gene,CDR3 protein
-,TRBV21-1,-,TRBJ1-4,CASSKRARSTGVNEKLFF
-,TRBV4-1,-,TRBJ1-4,CASSQWRTEKLFF
TRBD2,TRBV6-5,-,TRBJ2-7,CASSPIGLAAREQYF
-,TRBV6-4,-,TRBJ2-2,CASRDRVNTGELFF
-,TRBV28,once,TRBJ1-3,CASSTSAYAGNTIYF
-,TRBV11-3,-,TRBJ1-1,CASSLSLPRERGSTEAFF
TRBD1,TRBV5-1,-,TRBJ2-1,CASSIEGQGYNEQFF
TRBD1,TRBV6-6,-,TRBJ2-1,CASGQGSVNEQFF
TRBD1,TRBV27,-,TRBJ1-4,CASSSGGQGYGNEKLFF
-,TRBV5-6,-,TRBJ1-4,CASSKGQIVGEKLFF
TRBD1,TRBV11-2,-,TRBJ1-1,CASSLGTAIEAFF
-,TRBV4-2,-,TRBJ1-1,CASSPLGDTEAFF
TRBD2,TRBV19,-,TRBJ2-1,CASSILHERGYNEQFF
TRBD2,TRBV24-1,-,TRBJ2-2,CATGREGTGELFF
-,TRBV5-1,few,TRBJ1-1,CASSSDNFEAFF
-,TRBV19,-,TRBJ1-6,CASSIAGEGSPLHF
-,TRBV5-1,-,TRBJ1-6,CASSFAGGRSSPLHF
-,TRBV2,-,TRBJ1-2,CASIEERQIYGYTF
TRBD2,TRBV6-4,-,TRBJ2-1,CASSDLAGGEQFF
TRBD2,TRBV2,few,TRBJ2-2,CASRIAGLPNTGELFF
-,TRBV6-5,-,TRBJ1-4,CASSNRQANEKLFF
-,TRBV3-1/TRBV3-2,-,TRBJ1-2,CASSQLLTANYGYTF